Listed below are T cell receptor beta chains from one sample, sequenced in a study of cytomegalovirus exposure and HLA in healthy donors. The data were produced by immunoSEQ multiplex PCR, yet TCRdb's version contains in-frame clones alone and is incomplete. The top ten hold 9.5% to 13% of the sample, which has 90,000 or so clones, under 80% seen once. The specimen was PBMCs. The receptors were sampled from a man under 40 in good health and CMV-seropositive. The CDR3 runs from the conserved cysteine through the conserved F or W. A D gene is named only where the DNA matches it firmly. A clone size is listed for some rows: how often the clone was seen (once, few, many), or a class if it is expanded.

cdr3_length clone_size j_call d_call v_call cdr3_nt cdr3_aa
13 - TRBJ2-1 - TRBV28 TGTGCCAGCAACTACCGGGACTCCCGTGAGCAGTTCTTC CASNYRDSREQFF
15 - TRBJ1-3 - TRBV5-1 TGCGCCAGCAGCCTAGGAGGGAACTCTGGAAACACCATATATTTT CASSLGGNSGNTIYF
15 - TRBJ2-4 - TRBV5-8 TGTGCCAGCAGCTTCGGGCCCGGCCCCGGAGGGATTCAGTACTTC CASSFGPGPGGIQYF
15 - TRBJ2-5 - TRBV7-9 TGTGCCAGCAGCTCGTCGGGGGTCCCTCAAGAGACCCAGTACTTC CASSSSGVPQETQYF
14 - TRBJ2-2 - TRBV30 TGTGCCTGGAGTGTACGGCTAGCAACCGGGGAGCTGTTTTTT CAWSVRLATGELFF
14 once TRBJ1-5 - TRBV19 TGTGCCAGTAGGGGCAGGGAGGAGGGTCAGCCCCAGCATTTT CASRGREEGQPQHF
14 - TRBJ2-2 - TRBV7-3 TGTGCCAGCAGCCCGACTGCGAACACCGGGGAGCTGTTTTTT CASSPTANTGELFF
16 - TRBJ2-7 TRBD1 TRBV30 TGTGCCTGGAGTCATGGACAGGGGGCAAGGACCTACGAGCAGTACTTC CAWSHGQGARTYEQYF
13 - TRBJ2-7 - TRBV28 TGTGCCAGCACAGCCGGACAAACCTACGAGCAGTACTTC CASTAGQTYEQYF
16 - TRBJ2-5 TRBD2 TRBV7-2 TGTGCCAGCAGTCGGGGACTAGCGGGGGGGAGAGAGACCCAGTACTTC CASSRGLAGGRETQYF
16 few TRBJ2-7 - TRBV6-5 TGTGCCAGCAGTTACTCGTTCTGGGGCGGGACCTACGAGCAGTACTTC CASSYSFWGGTYEQYF
15 - TRBJ2-3 TRBD2 TRBV7-2 TGTGCCAGCAGCTCCGAGCGGGGGCTCACAGATACGCAGTATTTT CASSSERGLTDTQYF
13 few TRBJ2-1 - TRBV5-5 TGTGCCAGCACCGAGGTAGGGGTCAATGAGCAGTTCTTC CASTEVGVNEQFF
18 few TRBJ1-2 - TRBV4-2 TGTGCCAGCAGCCAAGTCGGGGGGCTAGCCCTCTCAGGCTATGGCTACACCTTC CASSQVGGLALSGYGYTF
17 - TRBJ1-2 TRBD1 TRBV29-1 TGCAGCGTCGGAACCGGGACAGGGGGGTCCTCTGTGGATGGCTACACCTTC CSVGTGTGGSSVDGYTF
13 - TRBJ1-2 - TRBV2 TGTGCCAGCAAGTATAGAAAGAACTATGGCTACACCTTC CASKYRKNYGYTF
13 - TRBJ2-5 - TRBV5-4 TGTGCCAGCAGCTGGAGACGCGAAGAGACCCAGTACTTC CASSWRREETQYF
17 - TRBJ2-3 TRBD2 TRBV18 TGTGCCAGCTCACCATCCGGGACTAGCGGCCGGTTCGGGACGCAGTATTTT CASSPSGTSGRFGTQYF
15 - TRBJ2-3 - TRBV6-4 TGTGCCAGCAGTCAGGGTGCCTCTAGCACAGATACGCAGTATTTT CASSQGASSTDTQYF
12 - TRBJ1-1 - TRBV10-3 TGTGCCAGCAGACAGCAGAACACTGAAGCTTTCTTT CASRQQNTEAFF
15 - TRBJ2-1 TRBD1 TRBV2 TGTGCCAGCACTCTTGCAGGGGGACCCTACAATGAGCAGTTCTTC CASTLAGGPYNEQFF